The entry below describes one T cell receptor beta chain. V lost 5 bases, J lost 5 bases, and 12 bases stayed unmatched. This CDR3 is 16 amino acids long. CDR1 is SGHAT, CDR2 FQNNGV, per germline. Profiled with immunoSEQ multiplex PCR; TCRdb holds only in-frame clones, not every one. The sample lists 140,000 to 150,000 clones, 85% to 90% seen once, with 8.5% to 9% in the top ten. This specimen comes from a study of blood T cell repertoires in COVID-19. Sequencing was carried out using peripheral blood. The sequence was obtained from a woman aged 45-65 years with active or convalescent COVID-19. The chain is built from TRBV11-2 and TRBJ2-3, with TRBD1 identical over 8 bases. The CDR3 sequence: CASSTPDRVRGDTQYF. The CDR3 DNA is TGTGCCAGCAGCACCCCGGACAGGGTCCGGGGAGATACGCAGTATTTT.